This passage covers 12 T cell receptor beta chains from one sample sequenced in a study of OX40 agonist ivuxolimab in advanced cancers. TCRdb keeps only in-frame clones here, not all; method: immunoSEQ multiplex PCR. The repertoire holds about 61,000 clones, around 83% seen once, with roughly 3.2% in the top ten. Sequences were derived from CD4+ or CD8+ T cells sorted from blood, sampled in a trial of the OX40 agonist ivuxolimab. These receptor sequences come from an adult with an advanced solid tumor such as melanoma, head and neck, liver or kidney cancer.

The CDR3 sequence is CASSSSQLGEQYF. Here the CDR3 DNA reads TGTGCCAGCAGCTCATCCCAACTTGGCGAGCAGTACTTC. V and J are TRBV7-8 and TRBJ2-7, with D hard to call. V lost 4 bases and J 6 bases, leaving 13 bases between the germline ends. This CDR3 is built from 13 residues. From germline, CDR1 is SGHVS and CDR2 FQNEAQ. Combining the CDR3 with reference TRBV7-8 and TRBJ2-7 gives the whole variable domain GAGVSQSPRYKVAKRGQDVALRCDPISGHVSLFWYQQALGQGPEFLTYFQNEAQLDKSGLPSDRFFAERPEGSVSTLKIQRTQQEDSAVYLCASSSSQLGEQYFGPGTRLTVT.

The chain has TRBV2 and TRBJ1-5, with D unresolved. CDR1 is SNHLY and CDR2 is FYNNEI in the germline V gene. The CDR3 runs to 15 residues. Trimming stripped 2 bases from V and 0 bases from J, with 8 bases between. The CDR3 reads CASSERGISNQPQHF. The CDR3 DNA reads TGTGCCAGCAGTGAACGGGGTATTAGCAATCAGCCCCAGCATTTT.

This clone was recorded only once. J is TRBJ1-2 and V is TRBV30; 11 bases are shared with TRBD1. V lost 2 bases, J lost 0 bases, and 5 bases stayed unmatched. The germline gives CDR1 GTSNPN, CDR2 SVGIG (reference sequence). The CDR3 length is 16 residues. This CDR3 reads CAWSKPGQGANYGYTF. The DNA of the CDR3 is TGTGCCTGGAGTAAACCGGGACAGGGGGCTAACTATGGCTACACCTTC.

This chain uses TRBV5-1 with TRBJ2-5; D is ambiguous. The CDR3 is 13 amino acids. The germline V gene has CDR1 SGHRS and CDR2 YFSETQ. V was shortened by 2 bases and J by 3 bases, with 8 bases between the two germline ends. Written as DNA, the CDR3 is TGCGCCAGCAGCTTACAGTCGAAAGAGACCCAGTACTTC. Translating it yields CASSLQSKETQYF. Combining the CDR3 with reference TRBV5-1 and TRBJ2-5 gives the whole variable domain KAGVTQTPRYLIKTRGQQVTLSCSPISGHRSVSWYQQTPGQGLQFLFEYFSETQRNKGNFPGRFSGRQFSNSRSEMNVSTLELGDSALYLCASSLQSKETQYFGPGTRLLVL.

There are a few counts of this clone. The V and J genes are TRBV2 and TRBJ1-2; 7 bases map to TRBD1. Unmatched junction bases numbered 3, after V lost 7 bases and J lost 1 base. The CDR3 spans 13 residues. Germline V CDR1 and CDR2: SNHLY, FYNNEI. The CDR3, as DNA: TGTGCCAGCAAGGGACAGCTTAACTATGGCTACACCTTC. Translating it yields CASKGQLNYGYTF.

The rearrangement links TRBV9 to TRBJ2-2; 8 bases fit TRBD2. The CDR3 length is 15 residues. Germline V gives CDR1 SGDLS, CDR2 YYNGEE. Losses at the gene ends were 4 bases for V and 7 bases for J; bases not matched to a gene: 9. As DNA, the CDR3 is TGTGCCAGCAGCCTGTCGAGCGGGGGCAGCGGGGAGCTGTTTTTT. It encodes CASSLSSGGSGELFF.

The chain carries TRBV7-2 and TRBJ1-1; no clear D gene. Germline CDR1 reads SGHTA; CDR2 reads FQGNSA. V lost 3 bases and J lost 0, with 11 bases in between. The CDR3 contains 15 residues. CDR3 sequence: CASSFGSTMNTEAFF. The DNA for the CDR3 is TGTGCCAGCAGCTTCGGCAGTACCATGAACACTGAAGCTTTCTTT. Full variable domain (remainder filled in from reference TRBV7-2 and TRBJ1-1): GAGVSQSPSNKVTEKGKDVELRCDPISGHTALYWYRQSLGQGLEFLIYFQGNSAPDKSGLPSDRFSAERTGGSVSTLTIQRTQQEDSAVYLCASSFGSTMNTEAFFGQGTRLTVV.

Only one count was recorded for this clone. One end of the junction varies from germline; a read error may be responsible. The chain is built from TRBV14 and TRBJ2-3, with 13 bases lining up with TRBD2. CDR3 length equals 16 residues. Germline V lookup: CDR1 SGHDN, CDR2 FVKESK. CDR3 amino acids: CASSQRTSGGTDTQYF. The DNA for the CDR3 is TGTGCCAGCAGCCAACGGACTAGCGGGGGCACGGATACGCAGTATTTT.

The V gene is TRBV4-3, the J gene TRBJ2-7; D remains ambiguous. The CDR3 has 13 residues. The germline V gene encodes CDR1 LGHNA and CDR2 YSLEER. Trimming took off 0 bases at V and 4 bases at J, with 7 bases between the two ends. Here the CDR3 DNA reads TGCGCCAGCAGCCAAGAGATGAGGTACGAGCAGTACTTC. Its protein is CASSQEMRYEQYF.

The rearrangement joins TRBV2 to TRBJ2-2; no reliable D call. Germline lookup yields CDR1 SNHLY and CDR2 FYNNEI. V lost 7 bases, J lost 1 base, and 7 bases lay in between. The CDR3 has 13 residues. The CDR3 here is CASKDGNTGELFF. CDR3 nucleotide sequence: TGTGCCAGCAAGGATGGGAACACCGGGGAGCTGTTTTTT.

This rearrangement joins TRBV28 to TRBJ2-7, with TRBD1 matching over 7 bases. Trimming at V came to 10 bases and at J to 5 bases, leaving 8 bases not matched to a gene. Germline loops: CDR1 MDHEN, CDR2 SYDVKM. The CDR3 contains 12 residues. The CDR3 here is CATRGPVDEQYF. The CDR3 region has the DNA TGTGCCACTAGGGGGCCAGTGGACGAGCAGTACTTC.

The V gene is TRBV11-3, the J gene TRBJ2-7, with 7 positions matching TRBD1. The CDR3 has 15 residues. Losses at the gene ends were 6 bases for V and 2 bases for J; bases not matched to a gene: 10. Germline V lookup: CDR1 SGHNT, CDR2 YENEEA. This CDR3 reads CASRIDRAGTYEQYF. The CDR3 DNA reads as TGTGCCAGCAGAATTGACAGGGCAGGGACCTACGAGCAGTACTTC.